The source of this T cell receptor (beta chain) is a study of regulatory T cells in long-lasting Graves disease. Study context: Less than 3 months of antithyroid drugs had been taken by newly diagnosed Graves' patients.

On this clonotype: Its antigen is unidentified.

Notes on the study in general: Persistent Graves' patients showed less TCR diversity than newly diagnosed ones. Shared public clonotypes totalled 2,500 to 3,500 in persistent patients, compared with around 930 in new patients.

Arm-PCR of CDR3 regions and iRepertoire HTBI primers were the basis on which TCR beta libraries were built. TCRdb called the multiplex PCR reads again in MiXCR, with one record for every CDR3 protein. The profile shows under 250,000 distinct CDR3 sequences, 20% of them singletons. Time point specified: newly diagnosed GD, antithyroid drugs for less than 3 months. PBMCs were the source of the RNA used for TCR sequencing. This TCR was recovered from a female donor with Graves disease. Material: peripheral blood mononuclear cells (PBMCs), obtained at new diagnosis, from a patient treated with antithyroid drugs.

CDR3 sequence reads: CASSITSGVGFADTQYF. DNA of the CDR3: TGTGCCAGCAGTATTACGTCGGGGGTCGGGTTCGCAGATACGCAGTATTTT. The chain employs TRBV7-3 and TRBJ2-3, with D possibly TRBD2 on 6 matching bases. The V end lost 6 bases, the J end lost 4 bases, and 23 bases lay between the germline ends. The CDR3 sequence is 17 residues long. Germline V CDR1 and CDR2: SGHTA, FQGTGA.